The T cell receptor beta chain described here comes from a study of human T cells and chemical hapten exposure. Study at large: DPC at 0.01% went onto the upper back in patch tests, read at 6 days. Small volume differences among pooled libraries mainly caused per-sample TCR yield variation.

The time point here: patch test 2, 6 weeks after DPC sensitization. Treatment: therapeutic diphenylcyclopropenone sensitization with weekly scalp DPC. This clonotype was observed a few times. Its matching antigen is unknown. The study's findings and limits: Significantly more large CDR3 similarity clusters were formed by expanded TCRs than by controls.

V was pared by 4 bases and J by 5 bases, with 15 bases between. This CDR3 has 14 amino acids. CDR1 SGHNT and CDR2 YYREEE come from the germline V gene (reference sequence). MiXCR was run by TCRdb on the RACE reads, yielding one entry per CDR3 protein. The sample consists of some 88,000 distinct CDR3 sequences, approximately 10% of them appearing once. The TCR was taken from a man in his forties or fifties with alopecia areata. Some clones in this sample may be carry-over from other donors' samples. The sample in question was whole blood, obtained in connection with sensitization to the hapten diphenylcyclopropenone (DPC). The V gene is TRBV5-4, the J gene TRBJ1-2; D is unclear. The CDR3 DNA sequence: TGTGCCAGCAGCCAGCCGGGAGGGTATTATGGCTACACCTTC. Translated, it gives CASSQPGGYYGYTF.